These 10 T cell receptor beta chains came from one sample sequenced in a study of T cell responses to AZD1222 COVID-19 vaccine. Produced via immunoSEQ multiplex PCR; TCRdb's table is partial and in-frame only. The table lists around 100,000 clones, 80% to 90% of them singletons. The material sequenced was peripheral blood, taken on day 0 of AZD1222 vaccination. Receptors originate from an adult in good health.

The V and J genes are TRBV6-5 and TRBJ1-3; 7 bases map to TRBD1. Germline values: CDR1 MNHEY, CDR2 SVGAGI. V lost 4 bases and J lost 4; bases outside the gene matches: 7. The CDR3 sequence is 15 residues long. The CDR3: CASSSKRTGGNTIYF. The CDR3 DNA reads TGTGCCAGCAGTTCTAAGAGGACAGGCGGAAACACCATATATTTT.

This clone was observed a few times. The V and J genes are TRBV7-2 and TRBJ1-3; possibly TRBD1 for D (6 bases). V lost 3 bases and J lost 5, with 11 bases in between. Germline CDR1 and CDR2: SGHTA and FQGNSA. The CDR3 consists of 14 residues. This CDR3 reads CASSLDSSRNTIYF. The CDR3 DNA sequence: TGTGCCAGCAGCTTGGACAGTTCAAGAAACACCATATATTTT.

This chain uses TRBV28 with TRBJ1-2, with D uncertain. Germline V gene sequence: CDR1 MDHEN, CDR2 SYDVKM. V was clipped by 9 bases and J by 6 bases, with 11 bases between them. The CDR3 has 11 residues. CDR3 loop: CARGPGNGYTF. As DNA, the CDR3 is TGTGCCAGAGGGCCGGGGAATGGCTACACCTTC.

The V and J genes are TRBV4-2 and TRBJ1-1; a possible D gene is TRBD1 (6 bases). V was pared by 2 bases and J by 1 base, with 17 bases between. The germline gives CDR1 LGHNA, CDR2 YNFKEQ. This CDR3 is 17 amino acids long. For the CDR3, the DNA is TGTGCCAGCAGCCAATCCAACGACAGGTCCAGGAACACTGAAGCTTTCTTT. Protein: CASSQSNDRSRNTEAFF.

This sequence joins TRBV19 and TRBJ2-1; 8 bases agree with TRBD2. V shed 2 bases and J 5 bases; nucleotides not matched to a gene: 8. Germline loops: CDR1 LNHDA, CDR2 SQIVND (reference sequence). CDR3 length: 16 amino acids. The CDR3 spells CASSISGGVNHNEQFF. The CDR3, as DNA: TGTGCCAGTAGTATAAGCGGGGGCGTAAACCACAATGAGCAGTTCTTC.

The CDR3 coding sequence is TGTGCCACCAACCGGGACAGGGACTATGGCTACACCTTC. Residues: CATNRDRDYGYTF. The chain recombines TRBV5-6 with TRBJ1-2; 9 bases are shared with TRBD1. The length of the CDR3 is 13 residues. V shed 9 bases and J 3 bases; nucleotides not matched to a gene: 6. Germline CDR1 is SGHDT and CDR2 is YYEEEE.

In this sample, this clone turned up a few times. The V and J genes are TRBV29-1 and TRBJ1-2; D not resolved. CDR1 is SQVTM and CDR2 is ANQGSEA in the germline V gene. Trimming shortened V by 5 bases and J by 4 bases, and 11 bases separated the two germline ends. This CDR3 is 12 amino acids long. The CDR3 sequence: CSVSGMRYGYTF. Written as DNA, the CDR3 is TGCAGCGTTTCCGGGATGCGCTATGGCTACACCTTC. The full variable domain, rest sourced from reference TRBV29-1 and TRBJ1-2, is SAVISQKPSRDICQRGTSLTIQCQVDSQVTMMFWYRQQPGQSLTLIATANQGSEATYESGFVIDKFPISRPNLTFSTLTVSNMSPEDSSIYLCSVSGMRYGYTFGSGTRLTVV.

CDR3 in DNA: TGTGCCATCAGTGCGGAGGTTTTTGGGGCCAACGTCCTGACTTTC. This sequence encodes CAISAEVFGANVLTF. The V call is TRBV10-3, the J call TRBJ2-6; D possibly corresponds to TRBD2 (5 bases). V was shortened by 4 bases and J by 3 bases, with 10 bases between the two germline ends. Germline loops: CDR1 ENHRY, CDR2 SYGVKD. The CDR3 totals 15 residues.

In its sample, this clone was seen once. This rearrangement joins TRBV5-6 to TRBJ2-5; D call uncertain. V was clipped by 4 bases and J by 5 bases, with 15 bases between them. The germline V gene encodes CDR1 SGHDT and CDR2 YYEEEE. This CDR3 is built from 14 residues. The CDR3 sequence is CASSLTTVRETQYF. Written as DNA, the CDR3 is TGTGCCAGCAGCCTGACCACAGTGCGGGAGACCCAGTACTTC.

The chain combines TRBV28 with TRBJ1-4, with TRBD1 as a possible D gene (6 bases). The V gene's germline CDR1 is MDHEN and CDR2 SYDVKM. The CDR3 runs to 13 residues. The germline V and J ends were trimmed by 2 bases and 16 bases, with 17 bases remaining between them. CDR3 amino acids: CASSLNPTGLRFF. CDR3 DNA sequence: TGTGCCAGCAGTTTAAACCCCACAGGGTTACGGTTTTTT.